A selection of T cell receptor beta chains follows, all from one sample in a study of tacrolimus-resistant gene-edited T cells for transplant recipients. Method: immunoSEQ multiplex PCR; TCRdb's copy keeps in-frame clones and lacks some. Of about 850 clones in the sample, roughly 34% were seen once. The specimen was a CMV-specific product grown in culture, collected from cells with FKBP12 knockout. All receptors derive from a human donor in good health, a blood donor. The CDR3 runs from the conserved cysteine through the conserved F or W. D genes are given only for firm matches. Only part of the rows carry a size: once, few, many, or a class if the clone is expanded.

j_call: TRBJ1-4
d_call: .
clone_size: once
v_call: TRBV11-2
cdr3_aa: CASSQAGPMGEKLFF
cdr3_nt: TGTGCCAGCAGCCAAGCGGGCCCCATGGGGGAAAAACTGTTTTTT

j_call: TRBJ2-3
d_call: TRBD1
clone_size: medium-sized
v_call: TRBV6-5
cdr3_aa: CASIQTGAGAQYF
cdr3_nt: TGTGCCAGCATTCAAACAGGGGCAGGTGCGCAGTATTTT

j_call: TRBJ2-7
d_call: .
clone_size: .
v_call: TRBV18
cdr3_aa: CASFESGSYEQYF
cdr3_nt: TGTGCCAGCTTCGAGTCTGGCTCCTACGAGCAGTACTTC

j_call: TRBJ1-1
d_call: TRBD1
clone_size: medium-sized
v_call: TRBV4-3
cdr3_aa: CASSQDRDRPTEAFF
cdr3_nt: TGCGCCAGCAGCCAAGATCGGGACAGGCCTACTGAAGCTTTCTTT

j_call: TRBJ1-2
d_call: TRBD1
clone_size: .
v_call: TRBV19
cdr3_aa: CASSTTGGDGYTF
cdr3_nt: TGTGCCAGTAGTACCACAGGGGGAGATGGCTACACCTTC

j_call: TRBJ2-2
d_call: .
clone_size: .
v_call: TRBV7-3
cdr3_aa: CASSSGSRRAPGELFF
cdr3_nt: TGTGCCAGCAGCTCCGGGTCCAGGCGGGCGCCCGGGGAGCTGTTTTTT

j_call: TRBJ2-2
d_call: TRBD2
clone_size: few
v_call: TRBV27
cdr3_aa: CASSFGGLLLGELFF
cdr3_nt: TGTGCCAGCAGTTTTGGGGGACTACTCTTGGGGGAGCTGTTTTTT

j_call: TRBJ1-2
d_call: TRBD1
clone_size: .
v_call: TRBV27
cdr3_aa: CASRSTGANYGYTF
cdr3_nt: TGTGCCAGCAGATCAACAGGGGCTAACTATGGCTACACCTTC

j_call: TRBJ1-1
d_call: .
clone_size: .
v_call: TRBV9
cdr3_aa: CASSVGRDTEAFF
cdr3_nt: TGTGCCAGCAGCGTAGGCAGGGACACTGAAGCTTTCTTT

j_call: TRBJ2-2
d_call: .
clone_size: few
v_call: TRBV30
cdr3_aa: CAWRGGYTGELFF
cdr3_nt: TGTGCCTGGAGGGGAGGCTACACCGGGGAGCTGTTTTTT

j_call: TRBJ1-2
d_call: TRBD1
clone_size: medium-sized
v_call: TRBV10-3
cdr3_aa: CAISDSGTGVGSYGYTF
cdr3_nt: TGTGCCATCAGTGATAGCGGGACAGGGGTAGGGAGCTATGGCTACACCTTC

j_call: TRBJ2-1
d_call: TRBD2
clone_size: medium-sized
v_call: TRBV27
cdr3_aa: CASNSGLAGGHEQFF
cdr3_nt: TGTGCCAGCAACTCGGGTCTAGCGGGGGGCCATGAGCAGTTCTTC

j_call: TRBJ2-1
d_call: .
clone_size: .
v_call: TRBV4-3
cdr3_aa: CASSQDFRQGGNEQFF
cdr3_nt: TGCGCCAGCAGCCAAGACTTTCGACAGGGAGGCAATGAGCAGTTCTTC

j_call: TRBJ2-3
d_call: .
clone_size: .
v_call: TRBV7-8
cdr3_aa: CASSPRDTQYF
cdr3_nt: TGTGCCAGCAGCCCCCGTGATACGCAGTATTTT

j_call: TRBJ2-5
d_call: .
clone_size: .
v_call: TRBV28
cdr3_aa: CASSFGGLVQETQYF
cdr3_nt: TGTGCCAGCAGTTTCGGGGGACTGGTCCAAGAGACCCAGTACTTC

j_call: TRBJ2-1
d_call: .
clone_size: few
v_call: TRBV5-4
cdr3_aa: CASRTENYNEQFF
cdr3_nt: TGTGCCAGCAGGACGGAAAACTACAATGAGCAGTTCTTC

j_call: TRBJ1-1
d_call: .
clone_size: medium-sized
v_call: TRBV30
cdr3_aa: CAWMGLVEAFF
cdr3_nt: TGTGCCTGGATGGGATTGGTTGAAGCTTTCTTT

j_call: TRBJ1-3
d_call: .
clone_size: medium-sized
v_call: TRBV7-5
cdr3_aa: CVRSLEVQGANLSGNTIYF
cdr3_nt: TGTGTCAGAAGCTTAGAGGTACAGGGGGCCAACCTCTCTGGAAACACCATATATTTT

j_call: TRBJ1-2
d_call: .
clone_size: .
v_call: TRBV19
cdr3_aa: CASKDTEPLGGYTF
cdr3_nt: TGTGCCAGTAAAGATACAGAGCCCCTAGGTGGCTACACCTTC

j_call: TRBJ2-5
d_call: .
clone_size: .
v_call: TRBV7-3
cdr3_aa: CASSPHYLETQYF
cdr3_nt: TGTGCCAGCAGCCCCCATTATCTAGAGACCCAGTACTTC

j_call: TRBJ1-5
d_call: TRBD1
clone_size: .
v_call: TRBV12-3/TRBV12-4
cdr3_aa: CASSLTGDQPQHF
cdr3_nt: TGTGCCAGCAGCCTTACAGGGGATCAGCCCCAGCATTTT

j_call: TRBJ2-3
d_call: TRBD2
clone_size: .
v_call: TRBV6-4
cdr3_aa: CASSQEGGGPSTDTQYF
cdr3_nt: TGTGCCAGCTCCCAGGAAGGCGGGGGTCCGAGCACAGATACGCAGTATTTT

j_call: TRBJ1-2
d_call: .
clone_size: large
v_call: TRBV11-2
cdr3_aa: CASTTLGANRDYGYTF
cdr3_nt: TGTGCCAGCACCACGTTGGGGGCAAACAGGGACTATGGCTACACCTTC

j_call: TRBJ2-3
d_call: .
clone_size: .
v_call: TRBV7-9
cdr3_aa: CASSLQNTQYF
cdr3_nt: TGTGCCAGCAGCTTACAAAATACGCAGTATTTT

j_call: TRBJ2-7
d_call: .
clone_size: large
v_call: TRBV5-6
cdr3_aa: CASSLVRSEQYF
cdr3_nt: TGTGCCAGCAGCTTAGTAAGGTCCGAGCAGTACTTC

j_call: TRBJ1-1
d_call: .
clone_size: large
v_call: TRBV30
cdr3_aa: CAWKEQGEAFF
cdr3_nt: TGTGCCTGGAAAGAACAGGGAGAAGCTTTCTTT

j_call: TRBJ2-3
d_call: TRBD2
clone_size: medium-sized
v_call: TRBV4-3
cdr3_aa: CASSQEAHSGGRLQWGTDTQYF
cdr3_nt: TGCGCCAGCAGCCAAGAGGCCCATAGCGGGGGGCGTCTACAATGGGGCACAGATACGCAGTATTTT

j_call: TRBJ2-7
d_call: .
clone_size: once
v_call: TRBV30
cdr3_aa: CAWAQRGGYEQYF
cdr3_nt: TGTGCCTGGGCGCAAAGGGGGGGGTACGAGCAGTACTTC

j_call: TRBJ2-1
d_call: TRBD1
clone_size: medium-sized
v_call: TRBV7-3
cdr3_aa: CASSSETGVHEQFF
cdr3_nt: TGTGCCAGCAGCTCCGAAACAGGGGTTCATGAGCAGTTCTTC

j_call: TRBJ2-7
d_call: TRBD1
clone_size: .
v_call: TRBV5-1
cdr3_aa: CASKTDRGPPYEQYF
cdr3_nt: TGCGCCAGCAAAACGGACAGGGGACCCCCCTACGAGCAGTACTTC

j_call: TRBJ2-2
d_call: TRBD2
clone_size: large
v_call: TRBV10-2
cdr3_aa: CASSDSGAVTGELFF
cdr3_nt: TGCGCCAGCAGTGATAGCGGGGCCGTCACCGGGGAGCTGTTTTTT

j_call: TRBJ2-7
d_call: .
clone_size: few
v_call: TRBV7-2
cdr3_aa: CASSLAGFHEQYF
cdr3_nt: TGTGCCAGCAGCTTAGCGGGCTTCCACGAGCAGTACTTC

j_call: TRBJ2-1
d_call: TRBD1
clone_size: once
v_call: TRBV27
cdr3_aa: CASSRTGGRSYNEQFF
cdr3_nt: TGTGCCAGCAGCCGCACAGGGGGGCGCTCCTACAATGAGCAGTTCTTC

j_call: TRBJ2-1
d_call: .
clone_size: .
v_call: TRBV3-1/TRBV3-2
cdr3_aa: CASSLLGGGAQFF
cdr3_nt: TGTGCCAGCAGCCTCCTGGGAGGGGGGGCGCAGTTCTTC

j_call: TRBJ1-5
d_call: .
clone_size: few
v_call: TRBV19
cdr3_aa: CASSMWSNQPQHF
cdr3_nt: TGTGCCAGTAGTATGTGGTCCAATCAGCCCCAGCATTTT

j_call: TRBJ1-3
d_call: .
clone_size: medium-sized
v_call: TRBV12-3/TRBV12-4
cdr3_aa: CASTRLENTIYF
cdr3_nt: TGTGCCAGCACCCGTCTAGAAAACACCATATATTTT